The text below deals with one T cell receptor beta chain. The table came from immunoSEQ multiplex PCR; TCRdb's copy has only in-frame clones and leaves some out. The data hold roughly 150,000 clones, with approximately 90% observed a single time. This entry belongs to a study of T cell responses to AZD1222 COVID-19 vaccine. The J segment lost 10 bases and the V segment lost 0 bases, leaving 1 base of the junction unmatched. This CDR3 has 12 amino acids. Looked up from germline, CDR1 is KGHSH and CDR2 is LQKENI. This specimen consisted of peripheral blood, obtained on day 0 of AZD1222 vaccination. The sequence was obtained from an adult in good health. The J gene is TRBJ1-1, the V gene TRBV18, with 8 bases identical to TRBD1. Written as DNA, the CDR3 is TGTGCCAGCTCACCACCGGACAGGGCAGCTTTCTTT. It translates to CASSPPDRAAFF.